Below are 19 T cell receptor beta chains sequenced from a single sample in a study of cytomegalovirus exposure and HLA in healthy donors. PCR used 60 Vbeta primers and 13 Jbeta primers. The protocol was immunoSEQ multiplex PCR, while the TCRdb copy is restricted to in-frame clones and leaves out a portion. The repertoire holds some 190,000 clones, 86% seen once, with approximately 0.31% in the top ten. Specimen: PBMCs. All receptors derive from a woman in her twenties or thirties in good health and CMV-seronegative.

This clone has just one count. This chain uses TRBV6-7 with TRBJ1-2, with 11 bases lining up with TRBD1. TRBV6-7 qualifies as an ORF whose function is uncertain. V lost 4 bases to trimming and J lost 7 bases; unmatched junction nucleotides: 5. This CDR3 region has 14 residues. In DNA form, the CDR3 reads TGTGCCAGCAGTTGGCCCGGGACAGGGGGTGGCTACACCTTC. This codes for CASSWPGTGGGYTF.

The CDR3 DNA sequence: TGTGCCAGCAGCCCGGGGGGGAGTTCCCACGAGCAGTACTTC. It yields the protein CASSPGGSSHEQYF. The rearrangement joins TRBV11-2 to TRBJ2-7, with 8 bases fitting TRBD2. Germline values: CDR1 SGHAT, CDR2 FQNNGV. The CDR3 is 14 residues long. The ends lost 5 bases at V and 5 bases at J; junction bases unmatched: 8.

The V and J genes are TRBV18 and TRBJ1-2, with no clear D. V was trimmed by 4 bases and J by 3 bases, leaving 15 bases between them. Germline V gene data show CDR1 as KGHSH and CDR2 as LQKENI. The CDR3 has 15 amino acids. DNA for the CDR3: TGTGCCAGCTCACTAGAAACCGGGGTCTACTATGGCTACACCTTC. Translated, it gives CASSLETGVYYGYTF.

Only one count was recorded for this clone. The chain employs TRBV7-9 and TRBJ2-5; D is undetermined. There are 14 residues in the CDR3. The germline CDR1 and CDR2 sequences are SEHNR and FQNEAQ (reference sequence). V was shortened by 4 bases and J by 1 base, with 10 bases between the two germline ends. The CDR3 DNA sequence: TGTGCCAGCAGCTCTGACATGGGCCAAGAGACCCAGTACTTC. Translation: CASSSDMGQETQYF. Combining the CDR3 with reference TRBV7-9 and TRBJ2-5 gives the whole variable domain DTGVSQNPRHKITKRGQNVTFRCDPISEHNRLYWYRQTLGQGPEFLTYFQNEAQLEKSRLLSDRFSAERPKGSFSTLEIQRTEQGDSAMYLCASSSDMGQETQYFGPGTRLLVL.

The CDR3 DNA reads as TGTGCCAGCAGCTTAGCGGGACAGGGGCGAGCCAAGAGAACCCAGTACTTC. Protein product: CASSLAGQGRAKRTQYF. V is TRBV11-2 and J is TRBJ2-5; 10 nucleotides line up with TRBD1. The CDR3 extends over 17 amino acids. Per the germline V gene, CDR1 is SGHAT and CDR2 is FQNNGV. V lost 1 base and J lost 8; bases outside the gene matches: 13.

This clone showed up just once. The V gene is TRBV5-1, the J gene TRBJ2-3; tentative D call: TRBD1 (6 bases). Trimming left V 4 bases short and J 5 bases short, with 11 bases between. Germline V lookup: CDR1 SGHRS, CDR2 YFSETQ. This CDR3 region has 13 residues. The CDR3: CASSPLRGDTQYF. Written as DNA, the CDR3 is TGCGCCAGCAGCCCACTCAGGGGAGATACGCAGTATTTT. Combining the CDR3 with reference TRBV5-1 and TRBJ2-3 gives the whole variable domain KAGVTQTPRYLIKTRGQQVTLSCSPISGHRSVSWYQQTPGQGLQFLFEYFSETQRNKGNFPGRFSGRQFSNSRSEMNVSTLELGDSALYLCASSPLRGDTQYFGPGTRLTVL.

This chain joins TRBV5-1 and TRBJ2-1; TRBD2 agrees at 12 bases. V gave up 5 bases and J gave up 5 bases; unmatched junction bases: 11. The CDR3 length is 17 residues. Germline V gene data show CDR1 as SGHRS and CDR2 as YFSETQ. CDR3 sequence: CASRTSILAGGHNEQFF. The CDR3 DNA sequence: TGCGCCAGCAGAACGTCGATTCTAGCGGGGGGGCACAATGAGCAGTTCTTC.

This clone came up a few times. This chain joins TRBV7-9 and TRBJ1-1, with D unresolved. The V gene's germline CDR1 is SEHNR and CDR2 FQNEAQ (reference sequence). V gave up 1 base and J gave up 0 bases, with 6 bases separating them. This CDR3 spans 14 amino acids. The CDR3 DNA sequence: TGTGCCAGCAGCTTAGACAGATTGAACACTGAAGCTTTCTTT. This translates into CASSLDRLNTEAFF. The full variable domain, completed using reference TRBV7-9 and TRBJ1-1, is DTGVSQNPRHKITKRGQNVTFRCDPISEHNRLYWYRQTLGQGPEFLTYFQNEAQLEKSRLLSDRFSAERPKGSFSTLEIQRTEQGDSAMYLCASSLDRLNTEAFFGQGTRLTVV.

J is TRBJ2-7 and V is TRBV7-8, with D hard to call. Per the germline V gene, CDR1 is SGHVS and CDR2 is FQNEAQ. This CDR3 is built from 12 residues. V lost 5 bases and J 7 bases, leaving 12 bases between the germline ends. The chain's CDR3 is CASSLTMREQYF. The CDR3 DNA is TGTGCCAGCAGCCTCACCATGAGGGAGCAGTACTTC.

The chain couples TRBV9 to TRBJ2-7; TRBD2 aligns across 8 bases. Trimming removed 4 bases from V and 5 bases from J; junction bases left unmatched: 14. The length of the CDR3 is 16 residues. The germline gives CDR1 SGDLS, CDR2 YYNGEE. The CDR3 DNA reads TGTGCCAGCAGCAACTCCGGGAGGGGGGGCCTCGACGAGCAGTACTTC. Translated, it gives CASSNSGRGGLDEQYF.

The chain joins TRBV4-2 to TRBJ2-7, with TRBD2 matching over 15 bases. This CDR3 contains 15 residues. Germline V gene sequence: CDR1 LGHNA, CDR2 YNFKEQ. The V and J ends lost 4 bases and 3 bases, in that order; junction bases with no gene match: 1. DNA for the CDR3: TGTGCCAGCAGCCGGGGACTAGCGGGAGGCTACGAGCAGTACTTC. Protein product: CASSRGLAGGYEQYF.

The chain uses TRBV29-1 and TRBJ2-1; no firm D call. Germline CDR1 SQVTM, CDR2 ANQGSEA. The CDR3 covers 11 residues. V lost 3 bases and J lost 10, with 10 bases in between. This chain's CDR3 is CSVDRVGEQFF. CDR3 in DNA: TGCAGCGTTGATCGGGTTGGCGAGCAGTTCTTC.

The chain carries TRBV9 and TRBJ2-2, with TRBD2 identical over 15 bases. CDR1 is SGDLS and CDR2 is YYNGEE in the germline V gene. The CDR3 is 19 residues long. The J segment lost 0 bases and the V segment lost 4 bases, leaving 7 bases of the junction unmatched. Written as DNA, the CDR3 is TGTGCCAGCAGCTCAGAGGGACTAGCGGGGGGAACGAACACCGGGGAGCTGTTTTTT. It encodes CASSSEGLAGGTNTGELFF.

The V gene is TRBV10-3, the J gene TRBJ1-5, with D maybe TRBD1 (5 bases). CDR3 length: 15 residues. The V gene lost 1 base and the J gene lost 11 bases, with 18 bases spanning the gap. Germline V lookup: CDR1 ENHRY, CDR2 SYGVKD. The CDR3 sequence is CAISEYDSKLSAQHF. The CDR3, as DNA: TGTGCCATCAGTGAGTATGACAGCAAACTTTCGGCCCAGCATTTT.

V usage is TRBV11-3 and J usage is TRBJ2-5; D ambiguous. The J call may be mistaken, given a closer DNA end match to TRBJ2-7. Germline CDR1 reads SGHNT; CDR2 reads YENEEA. This CDR3 has 14 residues. As DNA, the CDR3 is TGTGCCAGCAGCTTAGATTTTCATCCCTACGAGCAGTACTTC. It codes for CASSLDFHPYEQYF.

This chain uses TRBV2 with TRBJ2-7; 9 nucleotides align to TRBD1. J was trimmed by 4 bases and V by 5 bases; bases with no gene match: 6. The V gene's germline CDR1 is SNHLY and CDR2 FYNNEI. The CDR3 runs to 14 residues. CDR3 residues: CASSITGGEYEQYF. The DNA of the CDR3 is TGTGCCAGCAGTATTACAGGGGGCGAATACGAGCAGTACTTC.

The chain uses TRBV5-1 and TRBJ1-5; 9 nucleotides align to TRBD1. J was trimmed by 7 bases and V by 3 bases; bases with no gene match: 5. The CDR3 contains 14 residues. Germline V gives CDR1 SGHRS, CDR2 YFSETQ. CDR3 DNA: TGCGCCAGCAGCTCTAACAGGGGGCTCCAGCCCCAGCATTTT. The encoded protein is CASSSNRGLQPQHF.

The chain uses TRBV6-6 and TRBJ2-1, with 7 bases that match TRBD2. The CDR3 contains 13 residues. The germline V gene encodes CDR1 MNHNY and CDR2 SVGAGI (reference sequence). The V gene end was trimmed by 8 bases and the J gene end by 9 bases; junction bases not matched to a gene: 10. CDR3: CASRPGRESEQFF. CDR3 sequence (DNA): TGTGCCAGCCGACCAGGGAGGGAGAGTGAGCAGTTCTTC.

This clone has only a few counts. The chain uses TRBV6-6 and TRBJ2-1; 7 positions agree with TRBD1. Germline CDR1 reads MNHNY; CDR2 reads SVGAGI (reference sequence). The CDR3 totals 15 residues. V lost 4 bases and J lost 6; bases outside the gene matches: 9. The CDR3 nucleotides are TGTGCCAGCAGTTTCCGACAGGGTCTAAGCAATGAGCAGTTCTTC. Amino acids: CASSFRQGLSNEQFF.